This T cell receptor (beta chain) emerged from a study of T cells in tuberculosis. The wider study: A South African cohort included IGRA-negative adolescents, latently infected IGRA-positive adolescents and adults with active tuberculosis.

Study-level results: The TCR-beta difference was not significant; alpha differences partly reflected length.

Time point indicated: new active TB diagnosis, blood taken before or within 7 days of starting treatment. Each clinical donor contributed on average around 92,000 T cells from unsorted cryopreserved PBMC. Only in-frame clones appear in the TCRdb table, and some are missing; sequencing was by immunoSEQ multiplex PCR. This table holds around 23,000 clones, 70% to 85% found once. As for this clone: Its matching antigen is unknown.

V lost 4 bases and J 1 base, leaving 13 bases between the germline ends. CDR3 length: 15 residues. CDR1 SGHAT and CDR2 FQNNGV come from the germline V gene. The genes are TRBV11-2 and TRBJ2-5, with D maybe TRBD2 (6 bases). The input for sequencing was PBMCs, taken at tuberculosis diagnosis. The TCR originated in an adult with tuberculosis. This CDR3 is CASSSNPTSQETQYF. CDR3 nucleotides: TGTGCCAGCAGCTCAAATCCGACTAGCCAAGAGACCCAGTACTTC.